A selection of T cell receptor beta chains follows, all from one sample in a study of T cells in Graves' hyperthyroidism and ophthalmopathy. TCRdb used MiXCR to reprocess the multiplex PCR reads, holding one entry per CDR3 protein. The table records roughly 640,000 distinct CDR3 sequences, approximately 15% of them present only once. The sequencing sample was made of blood. The source is a woman between 40 and 50 years old with Graves' ophthalmopathy. Each CDR3 is given with its conserved first and last residue. Fields, in order: J gene, D gene, clone size, V gene, CDR3 DNA, CDR3 protein. D genes are given only for firm matches. A row's size may be missing; if present it is once, few, many or a size class.

j_call: TRBJ1-2; d_call: TRBD1; clone_size: few; v_call: TRBV6-1; cdr3_nt: TGTGCCAGCAGTTCCCTGGGACAGTTCGACTATGGCTACACCTTC; cdr3_aa: CASSSLGQFDYGYTF
j_call: TRBJ2-1; d_call: TRBD2; clone_size: many; v_call: TRBV28; cdr3_nt: TGTGCCAGCAGTGTGTCCTGGGCGGGGGATTTCGATGAGCAGTTCTTC; cdr3_aa: CASSVSWAGDFDEQFF
j_call: TRBJ1-3; d_call: -; clone_size: few; v_call: TRBV20-1; cdr3_nt: TGCAGTGCTAGGGACCCGGGACGGACCTCTGGAAACACCATATATTTT; cdr3_aa: CSARDPGRTSGNTIYF
j_call: TRBJ2-7; d_call: -; clone_size: many; v_call: TRBV28; cdr3_nt: TGTGCCAGCAGCCCCACTAGAGTGCCTTCCTACGAGCAGTACTTC; cdr3_aa: CASSPTRVPSYEQYF
j_call: TRBJ1-1; d_call: TRBD1; clone_size: -; v_call: TRBV27; cdr3_nt: TGTGCCAGCAGTCTAGAATCGGGACAGGGGGCTCACACTGAAGCTTTCTTT; cdr3_aa: CASSLESGQGAHTEAFF
j_call: TRBJ2-3; d_call: TRBD1; clone_size: many; v_call: TRBV20-1; cdr3_nt: TGCAGTGCTAGTGGGACAGGGAGCACAGATACGCAGTATTTT; cdr3_aa: CSASGTGSTDTQYF
j_call: TRBJ2-1; d_call: -; clone_size: -; v_call: TRBV19; cdr3_nt: TGTGCCAGTAGTGGCGCGGATCACTCCTACAATGAGCAGTTCTTC; cdr3_aa: CASSGADHSYNEQFF
j_call: TRBJ2-4; d_call: -; clone_size: -; v_call: TRBV28; cdr3_nt: TGTGCCAGCAGTACGACAGTGCTAGCCAAAAACATTCAGTACTTC; cdr3_aa: CASSTTVLAKNIQYF
j_call: TRBJ2-6; d_call: -; clone_size: -; v_call: TRBV3-1; cdr3_nt: TGTGCCAGCAGCCAAGATCGGGGATCTGGGGCCAACGTCCTGACTTTC; cdr3_aa: CASSQDRGSGANVLTF
j_call: TRBJ2-3; d_call: -; clone_size: -; v_call: TRBV6-1; cdr3_nt: TGTGCCAGCAGTGCGGGGAAAGTGGATACGCAGTATTTT; cdr3_aa: CASSAGKVDTQYF
j_call: TRBJ2-5; d_call: -; clone_size: few; v_call: TRBV7-9; cdr3_nt: TGTGCCAGCAGCTTAATGGGGGCCAAGGAGACCCAGTACTTC; cdr3_aa: CASSLMGAKETQYF
j_call: TRBJ2-1; d_call: TRBD2; clone_size: few; v_call: TRBV2; cdr3_nt: TGTGCCAGCAGTCCACTTAGCGGGACCCAAAACAATGAGCAGTTCTTC; cdr3_aa: CASSPLSGTQNNEQFF
j_call: TRBJ2-3; d_call: TRBD1; clone_size: few; v_call: TRBV20-1; cdr3_nt: TGCAGTGTGTTCCCGGGACAGGGGGTTACAGATACGCAGTATTTT; cdr3_aa: CSVFPGQGVTDTQYF
j_call: TRBJ2-3; d_call: -; clone_size: many; v_call: TRBV20-1; cdr3_nt: TGCAGTGCCCTAGCACGGTCCTCTGGTCCCACAGATACGCAGTATTTT; cdr3_aa: CSALARSSGPTDTQYF
j_call: TRBJ2-1; d_call: -; clone_size: few; v_call: TRBV11-3; cdr3_nt: TGTGCCAGCAGCTTGGGCAGTTCAATCTACAATGAGCAGTTCTTC; cdr3_aa: CASSLGSSIYNEQFF
j_call: TRBJ1-2; d_call: -; clone_size: -; v_call: TRBV12-3/TRBV12-4; cdr3_nt: TGTGCCAGCGCTTCCGGGTATGGCTACACCTTC; cdr3_aa: CASASGYGYTF
j_call: TRBJ1-3; d_call: -; clone_size: -; v_call: TRBV6-1; cdr3_nt: TGTGCCAGCAGTGAATCTCGGAGTAATGGAAACACCATATATTTT; cdr3_aa: CASSESRSNGNTIYF
j_call: TRBJ2-3; d_call: TRBD2; clone_size: many; v_call: TRBV7-3; cdr3_nt: TGTGCCAGCAGCTTGGAAAAGCGGGGGGGCACAGATACGCAGTATTTT; cdr3_aa: CASSLEKRGGTDTQYF
j_call: TRBJ1-2; d_call: TRBD1; clone_size: many; v_call: TRBV30; cdr3_nt: TGTGCCTGGAGTGGAGGGGGCACAAGTCGGTACTATGGCTACACCTTC; cdr3_aa: CAWSGGGTSRYYGYTF
j_call: TRBJ2-3; d_call: -; clone_size: many; v_call: TRBV20-1; cdr3_nt: TGCAGTGCTAGAGATCCGCGGAACACAGATACGCAGTATTTT; cdr3_aa: CSARDPRNTDTQYF
j_call: TRBJ2-1; d_call: -; clone_size: many; v_call: TRBV7-8; cdr3_nt: TGTGCCAGCAGTAATAGTGAGACCCATCCCTACAATGAGCAGTTCTTC; cdr3_aa: CASSNSETHPYNEQFF
j_call: TRBJ2-2; d_call: -; clone_size: few; v_call: TRBV9; cdr3_nt: TGTGCCAGCACCACCGGGGGCGCGAACACCGGGGAGCTGTTTTTT; cdr3_aa: CASTTGGANTGELFF
j_call: TRBJ2-3; d_call: TRBD1; clone_size: many; v_call: TRBV20-1; cdr3_nt: TGCAGTGCTAGAGTCCGGGACAGGGTCACAGATACGCAGTATTTT; cdr3_aa: CSARVRDRVTDTQYF
j_call: TRBJ2-1; d_call: -; clone_size: many; v_call: TRBV20-1; cdr3_nt: TGCAGTGCTAGGGCCAGACGGTACAATGAGCAGTTCTTC; cdr3_aa: CSARARRYNEQFF
j_call: TRBJ2-2; d_call: TRBD2; clone_size: -; v_call: TRBV10-3; cdr3_nt: TGTGCCATCACCCCTGGGACTAGCGGGGTAGCCGGGGAGCTGTTTTTT; cdr3_aa: CAITPGTSGVAGELFF
j_call: TRBJ2-1; d_call: -; clone_size: -; v_call: TRBV7-6; cdr3_nt: TGTGCCAGCAGCTCCCCGGCCGGGTTAGGTGAGCAGTTCTTC; cdr3_aa: CASSSPAGLGEQFF
j_call: TRBJ1-6; d_call: TRBD1; clone_size: -; v_call: TRBV5-1; cdr3_nt: TGCGCCAGCAGCTTAGGGACAGTCATAAATTCACCCCTCCACTTT; cdr3_aa: CASSLGTVINSPLHF
j_call: TRBJ2-1; d_call: -; clone_size: -; v_call: TRBV2; cdr3_nt: TGTGCCAGCAGTACAAATTACAATGAGCAGTTCTTC; cdr3_aa: CASSTNYNEQFF
j_call: TRBJ2-2; d_call: TRBD1; clone_size: many; v_call: TRBV5-1; cdr3_nt: TGCGCCAGCGGACAGGGGGCAAATGATAACACCGGGGAGCTGTTTTTT; cdr3_aa: CASGQGANDNTGELFF
j_call: TRBJ1-5; d_call: -; clone_size: many; v_call: TRBV3-1; cdr3_nt: TGTGCCAGCAGCCAAGATCCGGACACTAATCAGCCCCAGCATTTT; cdr3_aa: CASSQDPDTNQPQHF
j_call: TRBJ1-5; d_call: -; clone_size: -; v_call: TRBV13; cdr3_nt: TGTGCCAGCAGCTTCGCCCCGTCGGGCCCCCAGCATTTT; cdr3_aa: CASSFAPSGPQHF
j_call: TRBJ2-2; d_call: -; clone_size: few; v_call: TRBV24-1; cdr3_nt: TGTGCCACCAGTGATCCTTCGCAGGGCTGGGGGAACACCGGGGAGCTGTTTTTT; cdr3_aa: CATSDPSQGWGNTGELFF
j_call: TRBJ1-6; d_call: -; clone_size: many; v_call: TRBV7-9; cdr3_nt: TGTGCCAGCAGCTTCGGAGGGGAGAATTCACCCCTCCACTTT; cdr3_aa: CASSFGGENSPLHF
j_call: TRBJ1-6; d_call: TRBD1; clone_size: many; v_call: TRBV2; cdr3_nt: TGTGCCGCTAGCCAAGACAGGGGTAATTCACCCCTCCACTTT; cdr3_aa: CAASQDRGNSPLHF
j_call: TRBJ1-6; d_call: TRBD1; clone_size: -; v_call: TRBV20-1; cdr3_nt: TGCAGTGCTAGACATGGCGGGACAGGTCCCGTCTTGGGTCCCCTCCACTTT; cdr3_aa: CSARHGGTGPVLGPLHF
j_call: TRBJ2-3; d_call: TRBD2; clone_size: many; v_call: TRBV7-2; cdr3_nt: TGTGCCAGCAGCTCCTCCCGAACTAGCGGGGGAGCAGGTGATACGCAGTATTTT; cdr3_aa: CASSSSRTSGGAGDTQYF
j_call: TRBJ2-1; d_call: -; clone_size: -; v_call: TRBV9; cdr3_nt: TGTGCCAGCAGCGTAGATGCGACAGACTACAATGAGCAGTTCTTC; cdr3_aa: CASSVDATDYNEQFF
j_call: TRBJ2-3; d_call: TRBD2; clone_size: many; v_call: TRBV3-1; cdr3_nt: TGTGCCAGCAGCCCGGGACTAGCGGGGGAATGGGTCGTCTCAGATACGCAGTATTTT; cdr3_aa: CASSPGLAGEWVVSDTQYF
j_call: TRBJ2-3; d_call: TRBD2; clone_size: few; v_call: TRBV7-6; cdr3_nt: TGTGCCAGCAGCCTAGGTACTAGCGGGAGCGGCACAGATACGCAGTATTTT; cdr3_aa: CASSLGTSGSGTDTQYF
j_call: TRBJ2-1; d_call: TRBD2; clone_size: -; v_call: TRBV20-1; cdr3_nt: TGCAGTGCTAGAGATCCTAGCGGGGACTCCTACAATGAGCAGTTCTTC; cdr3_aa: CSARDPSGDSYNEQFF
j_call: TRBJ2-3; d_call: TRBD2; clone_size: few; v_call: TRBV19; cdr3_nt: TGTGCCAGTAGTCCTGGACTAGCGGGGGGGCCTGGTACAGATACGCAGTATTTT; cdr3_aa: CASSPGLAGGPGTDTQYF